The present entry profiles one T cell receptor beta chain with its context. Its antigen is not known. Time point here: patch test 3, about 24 weeks after DPC sensitization. Treatment noted: therapeutic diphenylcyclopropenone sensitization with weekly scalp DPC. TCRdb independently ran MiXCR on the RACE reads; one entry per CDR3 protein. The repertoire includes about 92,000 distinct CDR3 sequences, approximately 11% of them detected once, and about 0.95% sits in the top ten. The CDR3 consists of 13 residues. J gave up 2 bases and V 8 bases, and 2 bases lay outside the gene matches. The germline V gene encodes CDR1 KGHSH and CDR2 LQKENI. The sample originates from a study of human T cells and chemical hapten exposure. Study-wide findings and caveats: Every donor had alopecia, and their immune response may therefore differ from healthy people's.

The J gene is TRBJ2-1, the V gene TRBV18; 8 nucleotides align to TRBD1. Source: whole blood, taken in connection with sensitization to the hapten diphenylcyclopropenone (DPC). The sequence was obtained from a young woman with alopecia areata. Some clones in this sample may be carry-over from other donors' samples. This CDR3 is CASGQGTYNEQFF. The CDR3 DNA sequence: TGTGCCAGCGGACAGGGCACCTACAATGAGCAGTTCTTC. Filled out from reference TRBV18 and TRBJ2-1, the complete variable domain reads NAGVMQNPRHLVRRRGQEARLRCSPMKGHSHVYWYRQLPEEGLKFMVYLQKENIIDESGMPKERFSAEFPKEGPSILRIQQVVRGDSAAYFCASGQGTYNEQFFGPGTRLTVL.